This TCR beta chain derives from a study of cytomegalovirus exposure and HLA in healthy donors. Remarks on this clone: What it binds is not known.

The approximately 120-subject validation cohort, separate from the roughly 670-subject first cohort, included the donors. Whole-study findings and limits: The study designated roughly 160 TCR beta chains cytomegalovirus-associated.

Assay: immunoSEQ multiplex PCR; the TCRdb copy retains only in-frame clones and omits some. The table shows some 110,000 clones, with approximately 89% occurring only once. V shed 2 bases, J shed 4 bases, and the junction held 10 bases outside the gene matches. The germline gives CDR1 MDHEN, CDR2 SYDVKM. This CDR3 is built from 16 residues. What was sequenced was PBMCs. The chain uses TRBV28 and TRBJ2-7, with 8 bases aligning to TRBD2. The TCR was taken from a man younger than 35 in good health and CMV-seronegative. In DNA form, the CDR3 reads TGTGCCAGCAGTTTAGGAACGGCGGGGGGTTTGTACGAGCAGTACTTC. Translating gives CASSLGTAGGLYEQYF.